A single sample is the source of the 2 T cell receptor beta chains below, sequenced in a study of T cells in Graves' hyperthyroidism and ophthalmopathy (dated by TCRdb to 2018 to 2020). The library was obtained by multiplex PCR. Sequenced using an Illumina HiSeq 2000. The TCR beta CDR3 regions were amplified from the RNA transcripts. For the first round of RT-PCR on the TCR CDR3, the HTBI primer set was used together with the Qiagen OneStep RT-PCR kit. TCRdb reprocessing: public reads trimmed at Q25 with fastp, clones called with MiXCR, in-frame beta chains kept. Here each entry gathers all rows of one CDR3 protein and keeps the most common genes and DNA. This sample lists fewer than 450,000 distinct CDR3 sequences; about 18% were detected once. Roughly a third of the sample comes from the top ten. Specimen: blood. The receptors were gathered from a woman aged 25 to 39 with Graves' hyperthyroidism that later progressed to Graves' ophthalmopathy.

This clonotype occurred many times. The genes are TRBV12-3 or TRBV12-4 and TRBJ2-1; 9 positions match TRBD2. The junction had 3 bases not matched to a gene; V was cut back by 3 bases and J by 6 bases. The CDR3 is made up of 14 amino acids. CDR3: CASSFGGGGNEQFF. CDR3 nucleotide sequence: TGTGCCAGCAGTTTTGGCGGGGGGGGCAATGAGCAGTTCTTC.

This clonotype was seen more than once but under ten times. This rearrangement joins TRBV5-1 to TRBJ2-1; D gene unclear. The V and J ends lost 2 bases and 6 bases respectively, with 12 bases between them. Germline lookup yields CDR1 SGHRS and CDR2 YFSETQ. The CDR3 totals 14 residues. CDR3 coding DNA: TGCGCCAGCAGCTTAAGCAGCGCTTCCAATGAGCAGTTCTTC. This codes for CASSLSSASNEQFF.